This TCR beta chain was recovered during a study of T cells in Graves' hyperthyroidism and ophthalmopathy. A Clinical Activity Score of at least 3, a NOSPECS grade of at least 4 and a duration under 3 months were recorded in the ophthalmopathy patients. RNA transcripts gave rise to amplified TCR beta CDR3 regions. RT-PCR in the first round (using the HTBI primer set) targeted the TCR CDR3. Each CDR3 protein gets one entry after TCRdb re-called the multiplex PCR reads with MiXCR. The table lists 560,000 or so distinct CDR3 sequences, just under 20% of them singletons. Looked up from germline, CDR1 is LNHDA and CDR2 is SQIVND (reference sequence). The ends were cut back, 4 bases at V and 4 bases at J, with 13 bases in the middle. The length of the CDR3 is 14 residues.

The receptor was isolated from a man aged 35-49 years with Graves' ophthalmopathy. The chain is built from TRBV19 and TRBJ1-2; D possibly corresponds to TRBD1 (6 bases). Source material: blood. The CDR3 spells CASSSSGTSYGYTF. CDR3 nucleotides: TGTGCCAGTAGTAGTTCCGGGACAAGCTATGGCTACACCTTC.